The clone carrying this T cell receptor beta chain was counted between two and nine times. V was cut by 3 bases and J by 5 bases, with 13 bases left in between. Per germline, CDR1 GTSNPN and CDR2 SVGIG (reference sequence). The CDR3 runs 13 residues. This sample was taken from a study of shared clonotypes between healthy human individuals. TCRdb's table, derived via immunoSEQ multiplex PCR, lists solely in-frame clones and lacks some. The repertoire holds over a million clones, with roughly 80% as singletons. The origin of this receptor is a man between 18 and 35 years old in good health. The chain is built from TRBV30 and TRBJ1-1, with D perhaps TRBD1 (5 bases). Source material: memory CD4+ T cells sorted from blood. This sample's subset: CD45RA-negative fraction. This chain's CDR3 is CAWRKGVTTEAFF. In DNA form, the CDR3 reads TGTGCCTGGAGAAAAGGGGTGACGACTGAAGCTTTCTTT. Based on the CDR3 plus reference TRBV30 and TRBJ1-1, the full variable domain is SQTIHQWPATLVQPVGSPLSLECTVEGTSNPNLYWYRQAAGRGLQLLFYSVGIGQISSEVPQNLSASRPQDRQFILSSKKLLLSDSGFYLCAWRKGVTTEAFFGQGTRLTVV.